This T cell receptor (beta chain) was recovered during a study of OX40 agonist ivuxolimab in advanced cancers. CDR3 length: 15 residues. Germline lookup yields CDR1 LNHDA and CDR2 SQIVND (reference sequence). After removal of 7 bases from V and 3 bases from J, the junction contained 6 bases not matched to a gene. The method was immunoSEQ multiplex PCR; TCRdb's version includes in-frame clones alone and lacks a portion of them. In the table there are approximately 59,000 clones, 88% of which are singletons. This receptor was obtained from an adult with an advanced solid tumor such as melanoma, head and neck, liver or kidney cancer. The sample in question was CD4+ or CD8+ T cells sorted from blood, obtained in a trial of the OX40 agonist ivuxolimab. The gene calls are TRBV19 and TRBJ2-4, with TRBD2 matching 10 bases. CDR3 in DNA: TGTGCCAGTACCCTAGCGGGAGTTGGCAAAAACATTCAGTACTTC. Encoded protein: CASTLAGVGKNIQYF.